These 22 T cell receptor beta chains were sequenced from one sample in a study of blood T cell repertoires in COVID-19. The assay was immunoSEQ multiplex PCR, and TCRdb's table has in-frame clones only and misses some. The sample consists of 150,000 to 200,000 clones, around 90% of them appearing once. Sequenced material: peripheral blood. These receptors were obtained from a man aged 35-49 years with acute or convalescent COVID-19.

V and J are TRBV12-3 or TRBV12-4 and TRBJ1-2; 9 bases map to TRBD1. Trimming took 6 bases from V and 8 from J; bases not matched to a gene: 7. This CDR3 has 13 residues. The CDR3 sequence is CASRKQGASGYTF. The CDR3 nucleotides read TGTGCCAGCAGAAAACAGGGGGCGTCGGGCTACACCTTC.

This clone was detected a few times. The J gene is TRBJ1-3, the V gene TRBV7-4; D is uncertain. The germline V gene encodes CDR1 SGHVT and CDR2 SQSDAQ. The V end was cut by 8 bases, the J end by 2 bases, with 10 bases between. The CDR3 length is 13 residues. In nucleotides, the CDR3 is TGTGCCAGCTCGCCAGGCCCTGGAAACACCATATATTTT. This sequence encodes CASSPGPGNTIYF.

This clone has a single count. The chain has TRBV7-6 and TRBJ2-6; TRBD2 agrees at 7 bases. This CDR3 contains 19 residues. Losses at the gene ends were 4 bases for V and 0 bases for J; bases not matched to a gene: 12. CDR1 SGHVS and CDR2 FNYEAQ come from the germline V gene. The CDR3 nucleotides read TGTGCCAGCAGCTCCGGTGGGGAGGGGAGATTCTCTGGGGCCAACGTCCTGACTTTC. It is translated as CASSSGGEGRFSGANVLTF. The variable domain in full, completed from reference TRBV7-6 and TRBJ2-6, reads GAGVSQSPRYKVTKRGQDVALRCDPISGHVSLYWYRQALGQGPEFLTYFNYEAQQDKSGLPNDRFSAERPEGSISTLTIQRTEQRDSAMYRCASSSGGEGRFSGANVLTFGAGSRLTVL.

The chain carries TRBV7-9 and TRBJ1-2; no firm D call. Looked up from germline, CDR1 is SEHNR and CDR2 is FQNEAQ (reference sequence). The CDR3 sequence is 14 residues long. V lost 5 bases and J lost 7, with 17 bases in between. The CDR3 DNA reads TGTGCCAGCAGCCACTTACGGGAGCCGCCTGGCTACACCTTC. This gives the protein CASSHLREPPGYTF. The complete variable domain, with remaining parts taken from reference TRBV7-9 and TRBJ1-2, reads DTGVSQNPRHKITKRGQNVTFRCDPISEHNRLYWYRQTLGQGPEFLTYFQNEAQLEKSRLLSDRFSAERPKGSFSTLEIQRTEQGDSAMYLCASSHLREPPGYTFGSGTRLTVV.

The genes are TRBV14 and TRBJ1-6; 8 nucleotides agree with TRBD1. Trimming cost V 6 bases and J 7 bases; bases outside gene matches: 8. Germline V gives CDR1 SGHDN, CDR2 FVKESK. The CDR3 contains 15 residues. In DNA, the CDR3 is TGTGCCAGCAGACGCGGACAGGGTGGAAATTCACCCCTCCACTTT. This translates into CASRRGQGGNSPLHF.

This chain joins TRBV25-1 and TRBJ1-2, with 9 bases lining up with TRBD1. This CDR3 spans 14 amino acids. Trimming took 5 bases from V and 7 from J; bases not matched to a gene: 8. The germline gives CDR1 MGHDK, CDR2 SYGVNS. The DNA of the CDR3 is TGTGCCAGCAGTCTGGGGGACAGGGTTAGTGGCTACACCTTC. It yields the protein CASSLGDRVSGYTF.

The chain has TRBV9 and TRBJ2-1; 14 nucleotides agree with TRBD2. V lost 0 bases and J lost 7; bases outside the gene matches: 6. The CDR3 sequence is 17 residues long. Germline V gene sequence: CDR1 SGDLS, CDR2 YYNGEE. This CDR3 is CASSVGAGLAGENEQFF. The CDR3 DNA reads TGTGCCAGCAGCGTAGGTGCGGGACTAGCGGGGGAAAATGAGCAGTTCTTC. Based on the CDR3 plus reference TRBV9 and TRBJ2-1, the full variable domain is DSGVTQTPKHLITATGQRVTLRCSPRSGDLSVYWYQQSLDQGLQFLIQYYNGEERAKGNILERFSAQQFPDLHSELNLSSLELGDSALYFCASSVGAGLAGENEQFFGPGTRLTVL.

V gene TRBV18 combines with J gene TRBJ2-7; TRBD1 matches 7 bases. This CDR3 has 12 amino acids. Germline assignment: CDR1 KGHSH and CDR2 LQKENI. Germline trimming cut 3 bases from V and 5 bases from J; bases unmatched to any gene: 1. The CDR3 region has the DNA TGTGCCAGCTCACCGACAGGGAACGAGCAGTACTTC. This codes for CASSPTGNEQYF.

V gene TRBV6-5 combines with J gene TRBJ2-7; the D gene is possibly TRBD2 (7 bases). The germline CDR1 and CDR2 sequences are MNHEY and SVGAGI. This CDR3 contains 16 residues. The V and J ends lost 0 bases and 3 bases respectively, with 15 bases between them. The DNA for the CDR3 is TGTGCCAGCAGTTACTCGAGCGGGAACAGGGTCTACGAGCAGTACTTC. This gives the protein CASSYSSGNRVYEQYF.

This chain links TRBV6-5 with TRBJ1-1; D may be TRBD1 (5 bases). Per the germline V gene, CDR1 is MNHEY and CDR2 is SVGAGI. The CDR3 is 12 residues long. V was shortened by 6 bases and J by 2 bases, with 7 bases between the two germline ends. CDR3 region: CASRTANTEAFF. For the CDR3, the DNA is TGTGCCAGCAGGACAGCAAACACTGAAGCTTTCTTT.

Here the CDR3 DNA reads TGTGCCAGCACTCTCGGACAGGGAGGGCACTATGGCTACACCTTC. Translating gives CASTLGQGGHYGYTF. The V gene is TRBV19, the J gene TRBJ1-2, with TRBD1 matching over 8 bases. The germline V gene encodes CDR1 LNHDA and CDR2 SQIVND (reference sequence). Germline trimming cut 9 bases from V and 3 bases from J; bases unmatched to any gene: 12. The length of the CDR3 is 15 residues.

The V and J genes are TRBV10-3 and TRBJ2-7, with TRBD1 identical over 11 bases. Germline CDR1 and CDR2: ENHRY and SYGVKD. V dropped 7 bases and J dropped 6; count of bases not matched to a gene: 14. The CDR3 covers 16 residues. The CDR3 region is CAITNNPGQGVFEQYF. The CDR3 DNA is TGTGCCATCACCAACAACCCGGGACAGGGGGTGTTCGAGCAGTACTTC.

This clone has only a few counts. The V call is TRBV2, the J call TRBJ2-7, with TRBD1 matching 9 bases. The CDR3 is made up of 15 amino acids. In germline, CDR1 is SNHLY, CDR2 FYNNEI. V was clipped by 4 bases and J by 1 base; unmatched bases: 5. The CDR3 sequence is CASSGQGVGSYEQYF. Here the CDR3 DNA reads TGTGCCAGCAGTGGACAGGGGGTTGGTTCCTACGAGCAGTACTTC.

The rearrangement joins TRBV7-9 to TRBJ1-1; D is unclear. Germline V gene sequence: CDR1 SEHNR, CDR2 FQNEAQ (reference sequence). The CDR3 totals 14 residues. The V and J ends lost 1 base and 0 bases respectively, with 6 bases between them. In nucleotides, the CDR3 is TGTGCCAGCAGCTTAGAGTCAGTGAACACTGAAGCTTTCTTT. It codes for CASSLESVNTEAFF.

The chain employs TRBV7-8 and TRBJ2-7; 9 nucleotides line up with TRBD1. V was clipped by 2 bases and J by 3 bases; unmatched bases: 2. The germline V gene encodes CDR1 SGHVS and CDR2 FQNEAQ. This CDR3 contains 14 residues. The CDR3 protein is CASSLMDRGYEQYF. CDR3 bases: TGTGCCAGCAGCTTAATGGACAGGGGCTACGAGCAGTACTTC.

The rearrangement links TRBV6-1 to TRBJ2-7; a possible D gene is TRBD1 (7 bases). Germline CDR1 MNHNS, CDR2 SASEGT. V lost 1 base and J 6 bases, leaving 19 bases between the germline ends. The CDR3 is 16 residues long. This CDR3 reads CASSEEASPQGGEQYF. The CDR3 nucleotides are TGTGCCAGCAGTGAAGAGGCCAGCCCCCAGGGGGGCGAGCAGTACTTC.

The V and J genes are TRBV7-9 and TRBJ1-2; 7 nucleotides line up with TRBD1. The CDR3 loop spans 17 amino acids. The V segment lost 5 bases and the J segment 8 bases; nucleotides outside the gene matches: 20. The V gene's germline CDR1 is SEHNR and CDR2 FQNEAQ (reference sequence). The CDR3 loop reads CASSPPYREGAVLGYTF. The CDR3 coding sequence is TGTGCCAGCAGCCCGCCTTACCGGGAGGGGGCGGTTTTGGGCTACACCTTC.

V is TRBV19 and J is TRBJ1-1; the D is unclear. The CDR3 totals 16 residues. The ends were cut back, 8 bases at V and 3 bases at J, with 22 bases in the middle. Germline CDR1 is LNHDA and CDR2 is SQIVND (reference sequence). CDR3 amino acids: CASRGSVAILDTEAFF. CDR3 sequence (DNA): TGTGCCAGTCGGGGTTCGGTTGCGATTTTGGACACTGAAGCTTTCTTT.

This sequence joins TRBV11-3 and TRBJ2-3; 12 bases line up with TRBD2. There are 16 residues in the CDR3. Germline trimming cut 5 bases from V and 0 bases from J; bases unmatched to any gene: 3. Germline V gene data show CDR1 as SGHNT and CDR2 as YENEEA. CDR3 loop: CASSPTSGGSTDTQYF. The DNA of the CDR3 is TGTGCCAGCAGCCCGACTAGCGGGGGAAGCACAGATACGCAGTATTTT.

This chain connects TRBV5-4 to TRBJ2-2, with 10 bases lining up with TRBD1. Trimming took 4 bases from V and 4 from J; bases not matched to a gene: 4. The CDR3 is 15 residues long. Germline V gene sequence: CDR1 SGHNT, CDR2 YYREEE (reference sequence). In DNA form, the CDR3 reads TGTGCCAGCAGCGGCGGACAGGGGGTCACCGGGGAGCTGTTTTTT. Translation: CASSGGQGVTGELFF.

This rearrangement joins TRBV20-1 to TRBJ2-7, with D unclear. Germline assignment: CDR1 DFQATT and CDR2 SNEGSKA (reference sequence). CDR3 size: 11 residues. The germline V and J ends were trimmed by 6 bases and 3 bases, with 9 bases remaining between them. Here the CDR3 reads CSAARNYEQYF. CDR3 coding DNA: TGCAGTGCGGCCAGAAACTACGAGCAGTACTTC.

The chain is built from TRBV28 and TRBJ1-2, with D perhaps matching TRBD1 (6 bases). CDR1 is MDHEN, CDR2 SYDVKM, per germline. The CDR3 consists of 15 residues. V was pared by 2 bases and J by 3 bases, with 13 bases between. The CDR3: CASSLPGRGDYGYTF. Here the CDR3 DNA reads TGTGCCAGCAGTTTACCGGGGAGGGGGGACTATGGCTACACCTTC.